The table lists the clone carrying this TCR beta chain with a few counts. Its antigen is undetermined. The entry originates in a study of T cells in Graves' hyperthyroidism and ophthalmopathy. Whole-study context: Prior to any treatment, at the point of initial diagnosis, peripheral blood was collected. Study results and caveats: Blood samples included most of the expanded thyroid clonotypes exceeding 0.001. Model output signaled ophthalmopathy a median approximately six months ahead of onset.

Diagnoses were made from clinical symptoms, serum measures (thyroxine and TRAb), thyroid ultrasound and orbital computed tomography. The CDR3 loop spans 13 amino acids. Germline CDR1 reads SQVTM; CDR2 reads ANQGSEA. Deletions cut 4 bases from V and 3 bases from J, with 10 bases between. Amplified TCR beta CDR3 regions derived from RNA transcripts. TCR CDR3 regions were first amplified by RT-PCR with HTBI primers. TCRdb used MiXCR to reprocess the multiplex PCR reads, holding one entry per CDR3 protein. This sample has approximately 400,000 distinct CDR3 sequences; roughly 25% occur once, and the top ten carry roughly 80%.

The J gene is TRBJ1-5, the V gene TRBV29-1; D remains ambiguous. The sequence was collected from a man aged 45 to 65 with Graves' hyperthyroidism. The specimen was blood. CDR3 nucleotide sequence: TGCAGCGTTGGGGGAGGCTCCAATCAGCCCCAGCATTTT. It is translated as CSVGGGSNQPQHF. The full variable domain, its missing parts supplied by reference TRBV29-1 and TRBJ1-5, is SAVISQKPSRDICQRGTSLTIQCQVDSQVTMMFWYRQQPGQSLTLIATANQGSEATYESGFVIDKFPISRPNLTFSTLTVSNMSPEDSSIYLCSVGGGSNQPQHFGDGTRLSIL.